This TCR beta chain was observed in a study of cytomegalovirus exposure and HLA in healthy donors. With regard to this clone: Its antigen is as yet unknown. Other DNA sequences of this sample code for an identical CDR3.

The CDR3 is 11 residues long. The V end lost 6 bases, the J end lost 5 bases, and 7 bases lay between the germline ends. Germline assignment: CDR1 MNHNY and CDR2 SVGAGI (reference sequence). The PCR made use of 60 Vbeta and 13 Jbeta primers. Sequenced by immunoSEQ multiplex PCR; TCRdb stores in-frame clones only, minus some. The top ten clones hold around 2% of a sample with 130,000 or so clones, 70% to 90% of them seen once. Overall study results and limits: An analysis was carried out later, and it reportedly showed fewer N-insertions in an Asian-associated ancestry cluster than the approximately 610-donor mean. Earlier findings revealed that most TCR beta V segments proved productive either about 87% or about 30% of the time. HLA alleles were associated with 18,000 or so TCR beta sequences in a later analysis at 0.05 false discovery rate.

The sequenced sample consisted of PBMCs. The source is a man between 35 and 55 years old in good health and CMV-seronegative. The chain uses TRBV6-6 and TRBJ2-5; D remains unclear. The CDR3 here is CASSPLETQYF. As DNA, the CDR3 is TGTGCCAGCAGCCCCCTGGAGACCCAGTACTTC.